The rows below give T cell receptor beta chains drawn from one sample of a study of PD-L1 blockade in urothelial cancer. The method was immunoSEQ multiplex PCR; TCRdb's version includes in-frame clones alone and lacks a portion of them. The repertoire holds 95,000 or so clones, around 86% seen once, with more than 1.5% in the top ten. This sample comprised PBMCs, obtained around atezolizumab (anti-PD-L1) treatment. Receptor source: a man in his 60s with urothelial cancer. The CDR3 runs from the conserved cysteine through the conserved F or W. The D gene is left open where the match is weak. The size entry is marked missing in some rows and otherwise reads once, few, many or a size class.

j_gene | d_gene | v_gene | abundance | CDR3nt | CDR3aa
TRBJ2-1 | NA | TRBV30 | once | TGTGCCTGGAGTGTTTATGGGGGGAATGAGCAGTTCTTC | CAWSVYGGNEQFF
TRBJ1-2 | NA | TRBV10-3 | few | TGTGCCATCAGCGACAGAAACTATGGCTACACCTTC | CAISDRNYGYTF
TRBJ1-2 | NA | TRBV11-2 | few | TGTGCCAGCAGCTCCTCAGGTAACCGTGGCTACACCTTC | CASSSSGNRGYTF
TRBJ2-7 | NA | TRBV2 | NA | TGTGCCAGCAATACCAGGGGCCACGAGCAGTACTTC | CASNTRGHEQYF
TRBJ2-5 | NA | TRBV5-1 | NA | TGCGCCAGCCGGGGGATGGTGGAGACCCAGTACTTC | CASRGMVETQYF
TRBJ1-2 | NA | TRBV4-3 | NA | TGCGCCAGCAGCCAAGAAGGGGGGGAAGGCTACACCTTC | CASSQEGGEGYTF
TRBJ2-3 | TRBD2 | TRBV4-1 | NA | TGCGCCAGCAGCCAATGGAGCGGGAGCGCAGATACGCAGTATTTT | CASSQWSGSADTQYF
TRBJ2-7 | TRBD1 | TRBV2 | NA | TGTGCCAGCAACTTACAGGGGGCAGATCACGAGCAGTACTTC | CASNLQGADHEQYF
TRBJ1-5 | TRBD1 | TRBV28 | NA | TGTGCCAGCAGTCTTCGACAGGGCCAAGAACAGCCCCAGCATTTT | CASSLRQGQEQPQHF
TRBJ2-7 | NA | TRBV5-1 | NA | TGCGCCAGCGGAGGGGGGGCCGCGCTTACGACCTACGAGCAGTACTTC | CASGGGAALTTYEQYF
TRBJ2-7 | NA | TRBV28 | NA | TGTGCCAGCAGTTTGGCTAGCGCGAGCTCCTACGAGCAGTACTTC | CASSLASASSYEQYF
TRBJ2-1 | TRBD2 | TRBV7-2 | once | TGTGCCAGCAGCTCCATATTATGGGGGACTAGCGGGAACAATGAGCAGTTCTTC | CASSSILWGTSGNNEQFF
TRBJ1-1 | NA | TRBV29-1 | NA | TGCAGCGCCGAACGGGGTAGCACTGAAGCTTTCTTT | CSAERGSTEAFF
TRBJ2-7 | TRBD1 | TRBV19 | NA | TGTGCCAGTAGCGGAAGGACAGGGTCCACCTACGAGCAGTACTTC | CASSGRTGSTYEQYF
TRBJ2-7 | NA | TRBV5-1 | NA | TGCGCCAGCAGCTTGGTTACGGACGAGCAGTACTTC | CASSLVTDEQYF
TRBJ1-6 | TRBD1 | TRBV6-1 | NA | TGTGCCAGCAGGTGGGACAGGGTTAATTCACCCCTCCACTTT | CASRWDRVNSPLHF
TRBJ2-2 | TRBD2 | TRBV6-4 | NA | TGTGCCAGCAGACAGCGGGAGTCAACCGGGGAGCTGTTTTTT | CASRQRESTGELFF
TRBJ2-7 | TRBD1 | TRBV29-1 | NA | TGCAGCGTTAAGGACAGGGTAGGATACGAGCAGTACTTC | CSVKDRVGYEQYF
TRBJ2-2 | TRBD1 | TRBV10-1 | NA | TGCGCCAGCAGTACTACAGGGGCGCAGAACACCGGGGAGCTGTTTTTT | CASSTTGAQNTGELFF
TRBJ2-2 | NA | TRBV5-1 | NA | TGCGCCAGCAGCTGGGGCGGTGGCAGGGCCACCGGGGAGCTGTTTTTT | CASSWGGGRATGELFF
TRBJ2-1 | TRBD2 | TRBV9 | NA | TGTGCCAGCAGCGTTAGCGGGAGCACTTACAATGAGCAGTTCTTC | CASSVSGSTYNEQFF
TRBJ2-5 | NA | TRBV16 | NA | TGTGCCAGCAGCCCCCGCAGGGCGTCAGAGACCCAGTACTTC | CASSPRRASETQYF
TRBJ2-3 | TRBD2 | TRBV15 | NA | TGTGCCACCAGCAGAGGGGGAGGGGCAGATACGCAGTATTTT | CATSRGGGADTQYF
TRBJ1-2 | NA | TRBV28 | NA | TGTGCCGCTTTTAGGGCAGGACAGGGCTACACCTTC | CAAFRAGQGYTF
TRBJ2-7 | TRBD2 | TRBV7-2 | NA | TGTGCCAGCAGCCCCCTGAGCGGGGCGAATCTCGAGCAGTACTTC | CASSPLSGANLEQYF
TRBJ2-1 | NA | TRBV7-2 | NA | TGTGCCAGCAGCATACAGACCCCGAGCGGTGAGCAGTTCTTC | CASSIQTPSGEQFF
TRBJ1-2 | TRBD1 | TRBV18 | NA | TGTGCCAGCTCTCAGGGGCAGGGGGCGATCGGCACCTTC | CASSQGQGAIGTF
TRBJ2-1 | NA | TRBV14 | NA | TGTGCCAGCAGCGACCACTACGAGCAGTTCTTC | CASSDHYEQFF
TRBJ2-1 | TRBD2 | TRBV6-6 | NA | TGTGCCAGCAGCCCCCTGACTAGCGGTGATGAGCAGTTCTTC | CASSPLTSGDEQFF
TRBJ2-7 | NA | TRBV6-5 | NA | TGTGCCAGCAGTTTTTCCTTTCGAGGCGCGTACGAGCAGTACTTC | CASSFSFRGAYEQYF
TRBJ1-2 | NA | TRBV28 | once | TGTGCCAGCAGTTTAATGGGCGGGGGAGGGGCGATAGATGGCTACACCTTC | CASSLMGGGGAIDGYTF
TRBJ2-1 | NA | TRBV5-1 | NA | TGCGCCAGCAGCGATGACTACCTAAACAATGAGCAGTTCTTC | CASSDDYLNNEQFF
TRBJ1-2 | NA | TRBV19 | NA | TGTGCCAGTAGTATCCAACAGCACTATGGCTACACCTTC | CASSIQQHYGYTF
TRBJ1-2 | NA | TRBV6-4 | once | TGTGCCAGCAGTGATGAAGACTTCAACTATGGCTACACCTTC | CASSDEDFNYGYTF
TRBJ1-1 | TRBD1 | TRBV18 | NA | TGTGCCAGCTCACCGACAGGGAGGAACACTGAAGCTTTCTTT | CASSPTGRNTEAFF
TRBJ2-7 | NA | TRBV20-1 | NA | TGCAGTGCTCTCGGGGATTACGAGCAGTACTTC | CSALGDYEQYF
TRBJ2-6 | TRBD1 | TRBV19 | few | TGTGCCAGCCGGGACAGGGGGCTGTCTGGGGCCAACGTCCTGACTTTC | CASRDRGLSGANVLTF
TRBJ2-3 | TRBD2 | TRBV13 | NA | TGTGCCAGCAGCTCCCGGACTAGCGGGCGGGATACGCAGTATTTT | CASSSRTSGRDTQYF
TRBJ2-1 | TRBD2 | TRBV9 | NA | TGTGCCAGCAGCGTAAACCGACTAGCGGGGGCCGGGGATGAGCAGTTCTTC | CASSVNRLAGAGDEQFF
TRBJ2-4 | NA | TRBV6-1 | few | TGTGCCAGCACCCTAGGGGATGGCGGAAACATTCAGTACTTC | CASTLGDGGNIQYF
TRBJ2-2 | TRBD1 | TRBV28 | NA | TGTGCCAGCAGGGCAGGGGGCGTATGGACCGGGGAGCTGTTTTTT | CASRAGGVWTGELFF
TRBJ2-7 | NA | TRBV2 | few | TGTGCCAGCAGGGAGGGCCTTGCCGAGCAGTACTTC | CASREGLAEQYF
TRBJ2-7 | NA | TRBV9 | NA | TGTGCCAGGGATCAGGAACAGCGGTCCTACGAGCAGTACTTC | CARDQEQRSYEQYF
TRBJ2-4 | NA | TRBV2 | NA | TGTGCCAGCAGAGACAGCTCCCTAAAAAACATTCAGTACTTC | CASRDSSLKNIQYF
TRBJ2-7 | TRBD1 | TRBV5-1 | once | TGCGCCAGCAGCCACCGAACAGGGGCTGGTGACGAGCAGTACTTC | CASSHRTGAGDEQYF
TRBJ2-3 | TRBD2 | TRBV2 | NA | TGTGCCAGCACACTTGGACTAGCGGGAGGGGCAGATACGCAGTATTTT | CASTLGLAGGADTQYF
TRBJ1-6 | NA | TRBV4-2 | NA | TGTGCCAGCAGCCAAGGGGGATTCAGGGCGAATAATTCACCCCTCCACTTT | CASSQGGFRANNSPLHF
TRBJ2-7 | TRBD2 | TRBV5-4 | NA | TGTGCCAGCAGCCGGGGGGATGGCGGGGGGGTCTACGAGCAGTACTTC | CASSRGDGGGVYEQYF
TRBJ2-7 | TRBD2 | TRBV28 | NA | TGTGCCAGCAGTTCGACCTCGGGACTAGCGGGGGGTTCCTACGAGCAGTACTTC | CASSSTSGLAGGSYEQYF
TRBJ2-7 | NA | TRBV7-2 | NA | TGTGCCAGCAGCTTAAGAGGGCGCTACGAGCAGTACTTC | CASSLRGRYEQYF
TRBJ2-1 | NA | TRBV5-1 | NA | TGCGCCAGCACTAAAGTCCTTGCGGGAAGGGATGAGCAGTTCTTC | CASTKVLAGRDEQFF